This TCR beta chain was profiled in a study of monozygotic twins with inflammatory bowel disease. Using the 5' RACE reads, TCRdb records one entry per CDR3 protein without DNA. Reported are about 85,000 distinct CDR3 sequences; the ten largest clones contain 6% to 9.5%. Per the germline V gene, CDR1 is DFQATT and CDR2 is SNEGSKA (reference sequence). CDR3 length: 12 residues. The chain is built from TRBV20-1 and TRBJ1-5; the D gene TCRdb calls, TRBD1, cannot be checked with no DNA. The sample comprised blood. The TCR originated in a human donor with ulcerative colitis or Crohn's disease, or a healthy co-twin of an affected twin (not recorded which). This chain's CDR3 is CSAEPLNQPQHF.